The 30 T cell receptor beta chains given below trace back to one sample, sequenced in a study of human T cells and chemical hapten exposure. The time point: patch test 2, 6 weeks after DPC sensitization. Treatment specified: therapeutic diphenylcyclopropenone sensitization with weekly scalp DPC. TCRdb reprocessed the RACE reads via MiXCR and lists one record per CDR3 protein. The sample lists a few hundred thousand distinct CDR3 sequences, just under 6.5% seen once, with about 5.6% in the top ten. The material sequenced was whole blood, taken in connection with sensitization to the hapten diphenylcyclopropenone (DPC). The receptors come from a young woman with alopecia areata. Some clones in this sample may be carry-over from other donors' samples.

This clonotype was seen a handful of times. J is TRBJ2-1 and V is TRBV6-2 or TRBV6-3; 8 bases align to TRBD2. J lost 3 bases, V lost 6 bases, and 13 bases had no gene match. CDR1 and CDR2 (germline): MNHEY, SVGEGT. There are 17 residues in the CDR3. The CDR3 reads CASSLRDGGVNYNEQFF. CDR3 coding DNA: TGTGCCAGCAGCCTAAGGGACGGGGGGGTCAACTACAATGAGCAGTTCTTC.

This clonotype was seen ten or more times. This chain joins TRBV21-1 and TRBJ2-7; TRBD2 is taken as the D call from the table, unchecked against the DNA. TRBV21-1 is recorded as a pseudogene. The CDR3 is 16 residues long. The CDR3 DNA reads as TGTGCCAGCAGCTTCAAGAGGACTAGCGGGTCATACGAGCAGTACTTC. Its translation is CASSFKRTSGSYEQYF.

The J gene is TRBJ1-1, the V gene TRBV6-2 or TRBV6-3; D not certain. The CDR3 is 17 residues long. Germline loops: CDR1 MNHEY, CDR2 SVGEGT. V lost 0 bases and J lost 4, with 18 bases in between. CDR3 region: CASSYSPGRLISTEAFF. Here the CDR3 DNA reads TGTGCCAGCAGTTACTCTCCTGGACGTTTGATTAGCACTGAAGCTTTCTTT.

This clonotype was recorded at least ten times. The genes are TRBV7-9 and TRBJ1-6; D perhaps matches TRBD1 (5 bases). Trimming removed 8 bases at V and 8 bases at J, with 16 bases between. Germline-derived CDR1 and CDR2 are SEHNR and FQNEAQ (reference sequence). The CDR3 runs to 14 residues. The CDR3: CASSHPQGYSPLHF. The CDR3 DNA reads TGTGCCAGCTCCCACCCCCAGGGCTATTCACCCCTCCACTTT.

The table lists this clonotype with many counts. This chain connects TRBV6-1 to TRBJ1-1, with D hard to call. Germline CDR1 is MNHNS and CDR2 is SASEGT. The V end lost 8 bases, the J end lost 1 base, and 17 bases lay between the germline ends. This CDR3 comprises 15 residues. The CDR3 spells CASEFWRGKNTEAFF. DNA of the CDR3: TGTGCCAGCGAATTTTGGCGGGGTAAGAACACTGAAGCTTTCTTT.

In its sample, this clonotype was seen a few times. This chain uses TRBV18 with TRBJ2-6, with 9 bases aligning to TRBD1. Germline CDR1 and CDR2: KGHSH and LQKENI. The trim removed 4 bases at V and 0 bases at J, leaving 4 bases unmatched. The CDR3 has 17 amino acids. CDR3 nucleotides: TGTGCCAGCTCACAGGGGACAGGGATCTCTGGGGCCAACGTCCTGACTTTC. This encodes CASSQGTGISGANVLTF.

This clonotype was observed at least ten times. The chain uses TRBV7-9 and TRBJ1-2, with 7 bases that match TRBD1. Germline V gives CDR1 SEHNR, CDR2 FQNEAQ (reference sequence). The CDR3 spans 14 residues. Unmatched junction bases numbered 7, after V lost 3 bases and J lost 6 bases. CDR3 region: CASSFPGQTDGYTF. The CDR3 DNA reads as TGTGCCAGCAGCTTCCCGGGACAGACGGATGGCTACACCTTC.

This clonotype was observed a handful of times. This sequence joins TRBV7-2 and TRBJ2-3; possibly TRBD1 for D (6 bases). The V and J ends lost 5 bases and 0 bases respectively, with 12 bases between them. Germline values: CDR1 SGHTA, CDR2 FQGNSA. The CDR3 totals 15 residues. CDR3 DNA: TGTGCCAGCAGCGTTGGACAGATTAGCACAGATACGCAGTATTTT. This encodes CASSVGQISTDTQYF.

The rearrangement uses TRBV4-1 and TRBJ2-7, with a tentative D call TRBD1 (6 bases). With 0 bases removed from V and 6 bases from J, the gap between germline ends came to 18 bases. The CDR3 is 16 residues long. The germline V gene has CDR1 MGHRA and CDR2 YSYEKL. CDR3 loop: CASSQEVGTGRGEQYF. The CDR3 DNA sequence: TGCGCCAGCAGCCAAGAAGTGGGTACAGGCAGGGGCGAGCAGTACTTC.

This clonotype was counted ten times or more. This chain uses TRBV6-2 or TRBV6-3 with TRBJ1-1; tentative D call: TRBD1 (6 bases). This CDR3 is built from 13 residues. The ends were cut back, 2 bases at V and 10 bases at J, with 14 bases in the middle. Germline values: CDR1 MNHEY, CDR2 SVGEGT. The CDR3 sequence is CASSYGQGTGAFF. The CDR3 DNA is TGTGCCAGCAGTTACGGGCAGGGGACGGGAGCTTTCTTT.

This clonotype appeared a few times. Here the CDR3 DNA reads TGTGCCAGCAGTTCCGGACTAGCTTCTCGGGGTGGGGAGCTGTTTTTT. Its translation: CASSSGLASRGGELFF. The chain is built from TRBV6-2 or TRBV6-3 and TRBJ2-2, with TRBD2 matching over 8 bases. The length of the CDR3 is 16 residues. Germline trimming cut 4 bases from V and 8 bases from J; bases unmatched to any gene: 12. Germline values: CDR1 MNHEY, CDR2 SVGEGT.

Ten or more counts support this clonotype. The chain uses TRBV15 and TRBJ1-6; D perhaps matches TRBD1 (6 bases). Germline V CDR1 and CDR2: LNHNV, YYDKDF (reference sequence). Trimming shortened V by 6 bases and J by 4 bases, and 13 bases separated the two germline ends. The CDR3 spans 15 residues. CDR3 coding DNA: TGTGCCACCAGTGCCAGGGGCGGATATAATTCACCCCTCCACTTT. Translating it yields CATSARGGYNSPLHF.

This clonotype has just a few counts. The rearrangement joins TRBV4-2 to TRBJ1-6; 8 bases line up with TRBD1. The V and J ends lost 0 bases and 6 bases, in that order; junction bases with no gene match: 10. Per the germline V gene, CDR1 is LGHNA and CDR2 is YNFKEQ. The CDR3 runs to 18 residues. Here the CDR3 DNA reads TGTGCCAGCAGCCAAGATTTGGCAGGGGGCCAACCTAATTCACCCCTCCACTTT. This gives the protein CASSQDLAGGQPNSPLHF.

This clonotype occurred many times. The chain employs TRBV2 and TRBJ1-5, with D possibly being TRBD1 (5 bases). The V gene's germline CDR1 is SNHLY and CDR2 FYNNEI. Trimming shortened V by 0 bases and J by 4 bases, and 10 bases separated the two germline ends. CDR3 length: 15 residues. The CDR3: CASSEAGRSNQPQHF. DNA of the CDR3: TGTGCCAGCAGTGAAGCGGGACGGTCAAATCAGCCCCAGCATTTT. Complete variable domain (other parts from reference TRBV2 and TRBJ1-5): EPEVTQTPSHQVTQMGQEVILRCVPISNHLYFYWYRQILGQKVEFLVSFYNNEISEKSEIFDDQFSVERPDGSNFTLKIRSTKLEDSAMYFCASSEAGRSNQPQHFGDGTRLSIL.

The sample holds many counts of this clonotype. V is TRBV6-1 and J is TRBJ1-2, with 7 bases that match TRBD1. The germline V gene has CDR1 MNHNS and CDR2 SASEGT. The CDR3 extends over 14 amino acids. The V segment lost 6 bases and the J segment 3 bases; nucleotides outside the gene matches: 7. The CDR3 here is CASRRQGGDYGYTF. CDR3 sequence (DNA): TGTGCCAGCAGAAGACAGGGCGGCGACTATGGCTACACCTTC.

At least ten counts were recorded for this clonotype. V and J are TRBV27 and TRBJ2-1; D is possibly TRBD2 (6 bases). The germline V and J ends were trimmed by 8 bases and 0 bases, with 17 bases remaining between them. Germline-derived CDR1 and CDR2 are MNHEY and SMNVEV (reference sequence). This CDR3 comprises 16 residues. CDR3: CASLNREPSSYNEQFF. The CDR3 nucleotides read TGTGCCAGCCTAAACCGGGAGCCGAGCTCCTACAATGAGCAGTTCTTC.

This clonotype was observed at least ten times. This chain links TRBV9 with TRBJ1-1; TRBD1 might be the D (5 bases). Germline loops: CDR1 SGDLS, CDR2 YYNGEE. The V gene lost 3 bases and the J gene lost 3 bases, with 9 bases spanning the gap. The CDR3 contains 13 residues. The DNA of the CDR3 is TGTGCCAGCAGCGGGGGACCGTACACTGAAGCTTTCTTT. It translates to CASSGGPYTEAFF.

This clonotype has at least ten counts. The V and J genes are TRBV11-2 and TRBJ1-2; TRBD1 agrees at 12 bases. V lost 2 bases, J lost 4 bases, and 8 bases stayed unmatched. CDR1 and CDR2 from the germline V gene are SGHAT and FQNNGV. There are 17 residues in the CDR3. The CDR3 spells CASSLPGQGALGYGYTF. CDR3 nucleotides: TGTGCCAGCAGCTTACCGGGACAGGGGGCGCTTGGCTATGGCTACACCTTC. The entire variable domain, with the rest obtained from reference TRBV11-2 and TRBJ1-2, is as follows: EAGVAQSPRYKIIEKRQSVAFWCNPISGHATLYWYQQILGQGPKLLIQFQNNGVVDDSQLPKDRFSAERLKGVDSTLKIQPAKLEDSAVYLCASSLPGQGALGYGYTFGSGTRLTVV.

This clonotype was seen a few times. The chain is built from TRBV21-1 and TRBJ1-2. TRBV21-1 is listed as a pseudogene. The CDR3 has 16 residues. The CDR3 nucleotides read TGTGCCAGCAGCAAAGTGCGGCAGGACCAGAACTATGGCTACACCTTC. This translates into CASSKVRQDQNYGYTF.

This clonotype was recorded at least ten times. The chain combines TRBV4-3 with TRBJ2-3; 12 nucleotides match TRBD2. Unmatched junction bases numbered 7, after V lost 2 bases and J lost 1 base. Germline V lookup: CDR1 LGHNA, CDR2 YSLEER. The CDR3 consists of 18 residues. The CDR3 region has the DNA TGCGCCAGCAGCCAAAGACTAGCGGGGGACCTCGGCACAGATACGCAGTATTTT. Translation: CASSQRLAGDLGTDTQYF.

The chain is built from TRBV6-5 and TRBJ2-7; D is tentatively TRBD1 or TRBD2 (6 bases each). This CDR3 is 14 amino acids long. Trimming cost V 5 bases and J 3 bases, with 14 bases left between them. Germline V gives CDR1 MNHEY, CDR2 SVGAGI. This CDR3 reads CASSTGGEDYEQYF. The CDR3 DNA sequence: TGTGCCAGCAGTACCGGGGGCGAAGACTACGAGCAGTACTTC.

On this clonotype: A much larger clonotype is one base distant, so this may be a read error. V usage is TRBV9 and J usage is TRBJ2-7; D call uncertain. Germline assignment: CDR1 SGDLS and CDR2 YYNGEE. The length of the CDR3 is 13 residues. CDR3: CDSSSREAYEQYF. The DNA of the CDR3 is TGTGACAGCAGCTCCCGAGAGGCCTACGAGCAGTACTTC.

This clonotype was seen only a few times. The V and J genes are TRBV5-1 and TRBJ1-1; 12 nucleotides line up with TRBD1. The CDR3 is 15 amino acids. The trim removed 4 bases at V and 11 bases at J, leaving 12 bases unmatched. The germline V gene has CDR1 SGHRS and CDR2 YFSETQ. The CDR3 here is CASSTGRGTGGDAFF. CDR3 DNA sequence: TGCGCCAGCAGCACCGGTCGCGGGACAGGGGGCGATGCTTTCTTT.

This clonotype was counted many times. The chain has TRBV9 and TRBJ1-3; 9 bases are a match to TRBD1. Germline V gene sequence: CDR1 SGDLS, CDR2 YYNGEE. The trim removed 3 bases at V and 0 bases at J, leaving 4 bases unmatched. This CDR3 comprises 16 residues. The CDR3 region has the DNA TGTGCCAGCAGCGGGGGACAGGGACCCTCTGGAAACACCATATATTTT. Translating gives CASSGGQGPSGNTIYF.

The CDR3 sequence is CASSETTGTGGYSGANVLTF. The CDR3 DNA follows: TGTGCCAGCAGTGAAACAACCGGGACAGGGGGTTACTCTGGGGCCAACGTCCTGACTTTC. The V and J genes are TRBV12-3 or TRBV12-4 and TRBJ2-6, with 11 bases lining up with TRBD1. Trimming cost V 5 bases and J 0 bases; bases outside gene matches: 12. The CDR3 runs 20 residues.

This clonotype was counted ten times or more. The chain employs TRBV12-3 or TRBV12-4 and TRBJ1-1, with D tentatively TRBD1 (5 bases). This CDR3 region has 13 residues. V lost 5 bases, J lost 11 bases, and 18 bases lay in between. This chain's CDR3 is CASSIGGGVSAFF. The CDR3 DNA reads TGTGCCAGCAGTATAGGAGGAGGGGTATCGGCTTTCTTT.

This clonotype was seen a few times. This chain connects TRBV15 to TRBJ1-3, with no clear D. Per germline, CDR1 LNHNV and CDR2 YYDKDF (reference sequence). This CDR3 has 14 residues. Trimming took 5 bases from V and 2 from J, leaving 10 bases between them. CDR3 protein: CATSLNSAGNTIYF. CDR3 DNA sequence: TGTGCCACCAGCCTAAACAGTGCTGGAAACACCATATATTTT. Supplemented by reference TRBV15 and TRBJ1-3, the full variable domain reads DAMVIQNPRYQVTQFGKPVTLSCSQTLNHNVMYWYQQKSSQAPKLLFHYYDKDFNNEADTPDNFQSRRPNTSFCFLDIRSPGLGDTAMYLCATSLNSAGNTIYFGEGSWLTVV.

This clonotype was observed a few times. The chain employs TRBV5-6 and TRBJ1-2; no clear D gene. V was trimmed by 0 bases and J by 2 bases, leaving 14 bases between them. Germline V CDR1 and CDR2: SGHDT, YYEEEE. The CDR3 is 16 amino acids. The CDR3 coding sequence is TGTGCCAGCAGCTTGGATGGATCGGGGAGAAACTATGGCTACACCTTC. Amino acid sequence: CASSLDGSGRNYGYTF. The variable domain in full, with the rest retrieved from reference TRBV5-6 and TRBJ1-2, is DAGVTQSPTHLIKTRGQQVTLRCSPKSGHDTVSWYQQALGQGPQFIFQYYEEEERQRGNFPDRFSGHQFPNYSSELNVNALLLGDSALYLCASSLDGSGRNYGYTFGSGTRLTVV.

This chain connects TRBV5-6 to TRBJ1-1; weak D call: TRBD1 (6 bases). V shed 3 bases and J shed 6 bases, with 12 bases lying between them. This CDR3 has 13 residues. Looked up from germline, CDR1 is SGHDT and CDR2 is YYEEEE. DNA for the CDR3: TGTGCCAGCAGCTACAGGGATAGGGCTGAAGCTTTCTTT. It is translated as CASSYRDRAEAFF.

V and J are TRBV10-3 and TRBJ2-3; TRBD1 matches 9 bases. The V segment lost 3 bases and the J segment 2 bases; nucleotides outside the gene matches: 3. The CDR3 has 15 residues. Per germline, CDR1 ENHRY and CDR2 SYGVKD. This CDR3 reads CAISDRTGATDTQYF. For the CDR3, the DNA is TGTGCCATCAGTGATAGGACAGGGGCCACAGATACGCAGTATTTT.